This entry features one T cell receptor (beta chain) sequence. The germline CDR1 and CDR2 sequences are SNHLY and FYNNEI. The CDR3 sequence is 14 residues long. V shed 6 bases and J shed 5 bases, with 16 bases lying between them. Some clones are missing from TCRdb's copy, which holds only in-frame ones; the method was immunoSEQ multiplex PCR. This repertoire shows around 100,000 clones, 92% found once; its top ten account for more than 1.5%. The data derive from a study of T cell changes during pregnancy in multiple sclerosis. This receptor was obtained from a female donor with multiple sclerosis, enrolled in a pregnancy study. The gene calls are TRBV2 and TRBJ1-2; D ambiguous. The specimen comprised peripheral blood, sampled in the third trimester of pregnancy. The CDR3 region is CASRKDEGTYGYTF. CDR3 DNA: TGTGCCAGCAGGAAAGACGAGGGAACTTATGGCTACACCTTC.